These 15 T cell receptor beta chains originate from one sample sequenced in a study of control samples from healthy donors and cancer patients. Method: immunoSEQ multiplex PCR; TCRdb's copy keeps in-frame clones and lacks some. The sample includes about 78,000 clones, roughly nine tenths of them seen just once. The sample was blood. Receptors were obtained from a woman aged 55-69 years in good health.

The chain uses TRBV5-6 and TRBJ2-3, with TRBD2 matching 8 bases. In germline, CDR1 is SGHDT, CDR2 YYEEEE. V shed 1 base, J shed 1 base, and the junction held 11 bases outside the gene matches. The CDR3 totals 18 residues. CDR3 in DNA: TGTGCCAGCAGCTTGCGTGGATGGAGCGGGGGCCGCACAGATACGCAGTATTTT. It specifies CASSLRGWSGGRTDTQYF.

The chain's CDR3 is CASSLGTVNTEAFF. The CDR3 nucleotides read TGTGCCAGCAGCTTGGGGACAGTGAACACTGAAGCTTTCTTT. V gene TRBV5-6 combines with J gene TRBJ1-1; tentative D call: TRBD1 (6 bases). The CDR3 sequence is 14 residues long. Germline V gene sequence: CDR1 SGHDT, CDR2 YYEEEE. The ends were cut back, 0 bases at V and 0 bases at J, with 6 bases in the middle.

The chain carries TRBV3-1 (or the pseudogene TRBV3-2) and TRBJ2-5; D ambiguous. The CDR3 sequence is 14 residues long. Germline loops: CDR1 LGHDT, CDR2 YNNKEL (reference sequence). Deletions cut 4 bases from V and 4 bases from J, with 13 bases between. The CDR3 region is CASSPPSSRETQYF. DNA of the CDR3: TGTGCCAGCAGCCCCCCGAGCAGCCGAGAGACCCAGTACTTC.

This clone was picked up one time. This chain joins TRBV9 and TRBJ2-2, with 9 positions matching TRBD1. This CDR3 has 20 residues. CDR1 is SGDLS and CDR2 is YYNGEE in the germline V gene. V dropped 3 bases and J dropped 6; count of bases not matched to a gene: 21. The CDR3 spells CASSAPPRTRDREGPGELFF. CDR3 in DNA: TGTGCCAGCAGCGCACCTCCAAGAACTCGGGACAGGGAAGGTCCCGGGGAGCTGTTTTTT.

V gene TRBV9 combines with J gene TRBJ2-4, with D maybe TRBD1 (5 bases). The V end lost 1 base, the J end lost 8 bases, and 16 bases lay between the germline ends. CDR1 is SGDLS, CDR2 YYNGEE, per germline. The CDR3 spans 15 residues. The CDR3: CASSVRPHQGDIQYF. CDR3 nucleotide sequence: TGTGCCAGCAGCGTAAGGCCGCACCAAGGGGACATTCAGTACTTC.

In DNA, the CDR3 is TGTGCCAGCAGCCAACTCGAGGGCGAAAAACTGTTTTTT. Its protein product is CASSQLEGEKLFF. The gene calls are TRBV3-1 (or the pseudogene TRBV3-2) and TRBJ1-4; D is undetermined. CDR3 size: 13 residues. V gave up 2 bases and J gave up 8 bases, with 9 bases separating them. Germline V gene lookup returns CDR1 LGHDT and CDR2 YNNKEL (reference sequence).

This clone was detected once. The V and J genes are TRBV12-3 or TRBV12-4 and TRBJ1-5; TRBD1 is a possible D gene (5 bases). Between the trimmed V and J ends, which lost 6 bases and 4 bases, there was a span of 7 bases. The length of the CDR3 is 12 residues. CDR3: CASSPGNQPQHF. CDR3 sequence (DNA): TGTGCCAGCAGCCCAGGGAATCAGCCCCAGCATTTT.

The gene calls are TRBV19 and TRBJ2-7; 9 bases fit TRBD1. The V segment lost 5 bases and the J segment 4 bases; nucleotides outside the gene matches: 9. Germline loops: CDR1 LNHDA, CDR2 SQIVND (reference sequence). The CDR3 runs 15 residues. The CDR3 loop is CASSLQGAVGYEQYF. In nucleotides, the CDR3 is TGTGCCAGTAGTCTACAGGGGGCTGTCGGTTACGAGCAGTACTTC. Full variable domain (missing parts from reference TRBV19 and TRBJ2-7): DGGITQSPKYLFRKEGQNVTLSCEQNLNHDAMYWYRQDPGQGLRLIYYSQIVNDFQKGDIAEGYSVSREKKESFPLTVTSAQKNPTAFYLCASSLQGAVGYEQYFGPGTRLTVT.

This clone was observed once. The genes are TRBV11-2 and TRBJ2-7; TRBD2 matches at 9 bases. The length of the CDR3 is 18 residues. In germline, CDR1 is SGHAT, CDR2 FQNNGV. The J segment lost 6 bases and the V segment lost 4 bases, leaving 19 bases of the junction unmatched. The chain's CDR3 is CASSSSLGLAGPYTEQYF. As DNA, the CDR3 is TGTGCCAGCAGCTCCTCACTGGGGCTAGCGGGACCGTATACCGAGCAGTACTTC.

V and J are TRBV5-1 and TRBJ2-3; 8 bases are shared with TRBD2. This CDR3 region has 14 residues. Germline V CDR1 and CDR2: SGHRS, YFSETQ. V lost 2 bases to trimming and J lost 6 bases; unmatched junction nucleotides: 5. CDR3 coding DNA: TGCGCCAGCAGCTTCGGACTAGCAACGGATACGCAGTATTTT. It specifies CASSFGLATDTQYF.

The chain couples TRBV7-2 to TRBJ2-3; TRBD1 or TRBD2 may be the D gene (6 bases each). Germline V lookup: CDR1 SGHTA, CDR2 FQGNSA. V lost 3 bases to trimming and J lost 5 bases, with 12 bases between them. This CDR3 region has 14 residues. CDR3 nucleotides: TGTGCCAGCAGCTTGGGGGGCTTCGGAGATACGCAGTATTTT. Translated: CASSLGGFGDTQYF.

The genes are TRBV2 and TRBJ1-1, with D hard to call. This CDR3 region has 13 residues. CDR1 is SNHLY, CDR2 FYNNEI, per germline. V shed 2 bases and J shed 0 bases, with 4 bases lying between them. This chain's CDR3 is CASSERMNTEAFF. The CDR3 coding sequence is TGTGCCAGCAGTGAAAGAATGAACACTGAAGCTTTCTTT.

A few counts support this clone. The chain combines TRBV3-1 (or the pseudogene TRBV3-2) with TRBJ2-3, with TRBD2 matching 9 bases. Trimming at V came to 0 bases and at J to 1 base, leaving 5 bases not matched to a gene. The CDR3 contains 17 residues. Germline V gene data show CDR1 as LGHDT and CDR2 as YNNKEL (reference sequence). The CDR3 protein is CASSQDQREARTDTQYF. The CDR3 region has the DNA TGTGCCAGCAGCCAAGACCAGCGGGAGGCCCGCACAGATACGCAGTATTTT.

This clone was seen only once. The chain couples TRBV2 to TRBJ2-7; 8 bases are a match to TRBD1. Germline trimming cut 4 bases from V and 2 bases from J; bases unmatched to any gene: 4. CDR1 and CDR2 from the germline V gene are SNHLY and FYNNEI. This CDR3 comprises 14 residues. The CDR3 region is CASSAGTGPYEQYF. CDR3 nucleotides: TGTGCCAGCAGTGCCGGGACAGGCCCCTACGAGCAGTACTTC.

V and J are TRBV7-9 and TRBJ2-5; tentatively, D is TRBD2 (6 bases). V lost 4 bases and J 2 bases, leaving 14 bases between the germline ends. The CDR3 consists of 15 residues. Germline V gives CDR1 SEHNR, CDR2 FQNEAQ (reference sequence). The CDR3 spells CASSSGRTHQETQYF. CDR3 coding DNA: TGTGCCAGCAGCTCGGGGAGGACACATCAAGAGACCCAGTACTTC.